These 24 T cell receptor beta chains were all obtained from the same sample, sequenced in a study of T-cell memory formation after mild COVID-19. From the 5' RACE reads, TCRdb called clonotypes with MiXCR, one entry per CDR3 protein. The data contain approximately 290,000 distinct CDR3 sequences, about a sixth of them singletons. The sample taken for sequencing was PBMCs or a T cell subset sorted from them (not recorded which). The receptors were gathered from a young man who had mild COVID-19 (a few samples of this study predate the infection). Cell type and time point are not known.

This clonotype was detected a few times. The chain is built from TRBV7-8 and TRBJ2-1, with 8 bases aligning to TRBD2. The CDR3 is 15 amino acids. Germline trimming cut 7 bases from V and 8 bases from J; bases unmatched to any gene: 13. Germline V CDR1 and CDR2: SGHVS, FQNEAQ. The CDR3 nucleotides are TGTGCCAGCACATTACGGGGGGGCCAGTTCGATGAGCAGTTCTTC. Protein sequence: CASTLRGGQFDEQFF.

CDR3 sequence reads: CASSVRRGVDTQYF. The CDR3 bases are TGTGCCAGCAGCGTACGGCGCGGGGTAGATACGCAGTATTTT. The chain recombines TRBV9 with TRBJ2-3, with D possibly matching TRBD2 (6 bases). The CDR3 is 14 amino acids. V lost 1 base, J lost 5 bases, and 11 bases lay in between. CDR1 and CDR2 from the germline V gene are SGDLS and YYNGEE.

The chain employs TRBV11-2 and TRBJ1-2; 12 bases line up with TRBD1. V lost 0 bases to trimming and J lost 8 bases; unmatched junction nucleotides: 7. The CDR3 has 16 amino acids. From germline, CDR1 is SGHAT and CDR2 FQNNGV. This chain's CDR3 is CASSLDEGQGAYGYTF. The CDR3 DNA is TGTGCCAGCAGCTTAGATGAGGGACAGGGGGCTTACGGCTACACCTTC.

This clonotype has just a few counts. The chain has TRBV4-1 and TRBJ2-1; D ambiguous. Trimming removed 3 bases at V and 8 bases at J, with 14 bases between. CDR1 is MGHRA and CDR2 is YSYEKL in the germline V gene. The CDR3 sequence is 14 residues long. The CDR3 region is CASSHLLKSYEQFF. The CDR3 nucleotides are TGCGCCAGCAGCCACTTACTAAAGAGCTATGAGCAGTTCTTC.

This clonotype was picked up many times. This CDR3 is CASSPGIVGELFF. The CDR3 DNA sequence: TGTGCCAGCAGTCCCGGGATTGTTGGGGAGCTGTTTTTT. The rearrangement links TRBV7-2 to TRBJ2-2; maybe TRBD2 (5 bases). The CDR3 sequence is 13 residues long. Germline CDR1 and CDR2: SGHTA and FQGNSA. V lost 6 bases to trimming and J lost 8 bases, with 13 bases between them.

A few counts support this clonotype. J is TRBJ1-6 and V is TRBV4-1; no clear D. The CDR3 runs 17 residues. The V gene's germline CDR1 is MGHRA and CDR2 YSYEKL. V shed 0 bases and J shed 5 bases, with 14 bases lying between them. The CDR3 here is CASSQDPTAAHNSPLHF. CDR3 DNA: TGCGCCAGCAGCCAAGATCCCACGGCAGCCCATAATTCACCCCTCCACTTT.

The rearrangement joins TRBV6-1 to TRBJ2-3; 8 bases match TRBD2. The CDR3 is 17 residues long. Looked up from germline, CDR1 is MNHNS and CDR2 is SASEGT. V was clipped by 3 bases and J by 2 bases; unmatched bases: 10. The CDR3, as DNA: TGTGCCAGCAGTGATTTGAGACTAGCGACCCACACAGATACGCAGTATTTT. Amino acid sequence: CASSDLRLATHTDTQYF.

The gene calls are TRBV23-1 and TRBJ2-5; D possibly corresponds to TRBD1 (5 bases). TRBV23-1 has ORF status, its function being uncertain. V gave up 5 bases and J gave up 3 bases, with 13 bases separating them. The CDR3 is made up of 14 amino acids. The CDR3 is CASSAREGEETQYF. The CDR3 DNA reads TGCGCCAGCAGTGCCCGCGAAGGGGAAGAGACCCAGTACTTC.

This clonotype has just a few counts. V usage is TRBV4-3 and J usage is TRBJ2-3; D is perhaps TRBD2 (6 bases). The V gene's germline CDR1 is LGHNA and CDR2 YSLEER. The CDR3 has 15 amino acids. Trimming pared 4 bases from V and 2 bases from J, leaving 13 bases between. The CDR3 bases are TGCGCCAGCAGCCGGAGCGGGCTGTACACAGATACGCAGTATTTT. It specifies CASSRSGLYTDTQYF.

The gene calls are TRBV4-2 and TRBJ1-2; TRBD1 is a possible D gene (6 bases). Trimming left V 6 bases short and J 2 bases short, with 10 bases between. The CDR3 is 13 residues long. Germline CDR1 LGHNA, CDR2 YNFKEQ. CDR3 in DNA: TGTGCCAGCAGTCACAGGGTAAACTATGGCTACACCTTC. This encodes CASSHRVNYGYTF.

J is TRBJ2-2 and V is TRBV19, with a possible D match to TRBD2 (6 bases). CDR1 is LNHDA, CDR2 SQIVND, per germline (reference sequence). The CDR3 is 15 amino acids. V lost 5 bases and J 7 bases, leaving 17 bases between the germline ends. The CDR3 DNA follows: TGTGCCAGTAGTCCCCCGGGAGCTCCGGTCGGGGAGCTGTTTTTT. Amino acid sequence: CASSPPGAPVGELFF.

The V gene is TRBV29-1, the J gene TRBJ2-7, with a tentative D call TRBD1 (5 bases). V was trimmed by 6 bases and J by 7 bases, leaving 19 bases between them. The germline V gene encodes CDR1 SQVTM and CDR2 ANQGSEA. The length of the CDR3 is 13 residues. The CDR3 reads CSVEKGLSAEQYF. The CDR3 DNA reads as TGCAGCGTGGAAAAGGGGCTCTCGGCGGAGCAGTACTTC.

The J gene is TRBJ1-1, the V gene TRBV7-2; D is ambiguous. V was cut by 5 bases and J by 4 bases, with 14 bases left in between. The CDR3 has 14 amino acids. Germline V gives CDR1 SGHTA, CDR2 FQGNSA. DNA of the CDR3: TGTGCCAGCAGCGGAGGGCCTGCGGCCACTGAAGCTTTCTTT. Translating it yields CASSGGPAATEAFF.

There are a few counts of this clonotype. This rearrangement joins TRBV9 to TRBJ1-2; D gene uncertain. The CDR3 covers 14 residues. Germline V gene lookup returns CDR1 SGDLS and CDR2 YYNGEE. Trimming stripped 4 bases from V and 1 base from J, with 11 bases between. CDR3 sequence: CASSPRRLNYGYTF. DNA of the CDR3: TGTGCCAGCAGCCCTCGTCGTCTTAACTATGGCTACACCTTC.

This rearrangement joins TRBV6-6 to TRBJ2-7; unclear D gene. The CDR3 is made up of 12 amino acids. Between the trimmed V and J ends, which lost 0 bases and 4 bases, there was a span of 4 bases. The germline gives CDR1 MNHNY, CDR2 SVGAGI (reference sequence). This CDR3 reads CASSYSQYEQYF. In nucleotides, the CDR3 is TGTGCCAGCAGTTACTCACAGTACGAGCAGTACTTC.

The sample holds a few counts of this clonotype. An end of the junction does not agree with germline; a read error may underlie this. The J gene is TRBJ2-1, the V gene TRBV5-1; D not resolved. Germline values: CDR1 SGHRS, CDR2 YFSETQ. The CDR3 totals 11 residues. CDR3: CASSLYTEQFF. In nucleotides, the CDR3 is TGCGCCAGCAGCTTGTACACTGAGCAGTTCTTC.

The J gene is TRBJ2-5, the V gene TRBV5-4; TRBD2 matches at 7 bases. With V trimmed by 6 bases and J by 5 bases, 10 bases remained unmatched. Germline CDR1 SGHNT, CDR2 YYREEE (reference sequence). CDR3 size: 14 residues. CDR3 DNA: TGTGCCAGCATCCAAGCGGGGTCGTCGGAGACCCAGTACTTC. It translates to CASIQAGSSETQYF.

Concerning this clonotype: This sequence may be a read error, since a much larger clone differs from it by one base. J is TRBJ2-5 and V is TRBV5-1; D is undetermined. The CDR3 is 14 amino acids. Trimming left V 0 bases short and J 5 bases short, with 11 bases between. The germline V gene has CDR1 SGHRS and CDR2 YFSETQ. CDR3: CASSLDKVDETQYF. The DNA for the CDR3 is TGCGCCAGCAGCTTGGATAAGGTCGACGAGACCCAGTACTTC.

This clonotype was detected a few times. The chain carries TRBV15 and TRBJ2-7; 7 bases fit TRBD1. Germline V gene lookup returns CDR1 LNHNV and CDR2 YYDKDF (reference sequence). The CDR3 extends over 14 amino acids. V shed 4 bases and J 3 bases; nucleotides not matched to a gene: 6. CDR3 nucleotides: TGTGCCACCAGCATCCAAGGGGGCTACTACGAGCAGTACTTC. Its protein is CATSIQGGYYEQYF. The entire variable domain, with the rest obtained from reference TRBV15 and TRBJ2-7, is as follows: DAMVIQNPRYQVTQFGKPVTLSCSQTLNHNVMYWYQQKSSQAPKLLFHYYDKDFNNEADTPDNFQSRRPNTSFCFLDIRSPGLGDTAMYLCATSIQGGYYEQYFGPGTRLTVT.

The rearrangement links TRBV6-4 to TRBJ2-5; D gene ambiguous. The CDR3 runs to 16 residues. V was cut by 0 bases and J by 3 bases, with 14 bases left in between. Germline-derived CDR1 and CDR2 are MRHNA and SNTAGT. Written as DNA, the CDR3 is TGTGCCAGCAGTGACTCTTGCGGACCTAATAAAGAGACCCAGTACTTC. Encoded protein: CASSDSCGPNKETQYF.

This clonotype was counted between two and nine times. This chain links TRBV20-1 with TRBJ1-5; D ambiguous. CDR1 is DFQATT and CDR2 is SNEGSKA in the germline V gene (reference sequence). Deletions cut 3 bases from V and 6 bases from J, with 15 bases between. The CDR3 runs 14 residues. As DNA, the CDR3 is TGCAGTGCTAGCCACCCGGGAGGGTCTCAGCCCCAGCATTTT. As protein: CSASHPGGSQPQHF.

The chain uses TRBV11-2 and TRBJ1-1; tentatively, D is TRBD1 (5 bases). The germline gives CDR1 SGHAT, CDR2 FQNNGV. The CDR3 loop spans 15 amino acids. With 6 bases removed from V and 4 bases from J, the gap between germline ends came to 18 bases. CDR3 sequence (DNA): TGTGCCAGCAGTAACCCAGCAGGGTGGGGCACTGAAGCTTTCTTT. Protein sequence: CASSNPAGWGTEAFF.

This clonotype was detected ten times or more. This sequence joins TRBV20-1 and TRBJ2-3; possibly TRBD1 for D (5 bases). Trimming stripped 5 bases from V and 0 bases from J, with 12 bases between. The CDR3 runs to 14 residues. Germline V gene data show CDR1 as DFQATT and CDR2 as SNEGSKA (reference sequence). CDR3 protein: CSAVEGASTDTQYF. The CDR3 DNA sequence: TGCAGTGCTGTAGAAGGGGCGAGCACAGATACGCAGTATTTT.

The chain joins TRBV6-2 or TRBV6-3 to TRBJ1-2, with 11 bases aligning to TRBD1. This CDR3 is built from 15 residues. J was trimmed by 8 bases and V by 5 bases; bases with no gene match: 10. Germline V gene sequence: CDR1 MNHEY, CDR2 SVGEGT. The CDR3 sequence is CASSPPGQGVMGYTF. The CDR3 region has the DNA TGTGCCAGCAGTCCTCCGGGACAGGGGGTAATGGGCTACACCTTC.